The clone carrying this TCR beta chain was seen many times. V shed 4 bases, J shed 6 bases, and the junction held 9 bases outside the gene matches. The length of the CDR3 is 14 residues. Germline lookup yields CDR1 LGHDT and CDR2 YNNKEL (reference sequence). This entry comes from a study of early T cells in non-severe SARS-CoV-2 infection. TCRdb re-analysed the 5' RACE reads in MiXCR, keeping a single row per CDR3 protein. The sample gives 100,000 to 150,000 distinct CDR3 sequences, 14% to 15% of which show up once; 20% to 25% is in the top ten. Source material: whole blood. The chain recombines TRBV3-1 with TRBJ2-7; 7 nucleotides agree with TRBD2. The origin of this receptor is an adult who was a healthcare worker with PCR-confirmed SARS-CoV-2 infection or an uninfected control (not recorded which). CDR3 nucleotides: TGTGCCAGCAGCCTCGACATCGGGGGGTCCGAGCAGTACTTC. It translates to CASSLDIGGSEQYF.